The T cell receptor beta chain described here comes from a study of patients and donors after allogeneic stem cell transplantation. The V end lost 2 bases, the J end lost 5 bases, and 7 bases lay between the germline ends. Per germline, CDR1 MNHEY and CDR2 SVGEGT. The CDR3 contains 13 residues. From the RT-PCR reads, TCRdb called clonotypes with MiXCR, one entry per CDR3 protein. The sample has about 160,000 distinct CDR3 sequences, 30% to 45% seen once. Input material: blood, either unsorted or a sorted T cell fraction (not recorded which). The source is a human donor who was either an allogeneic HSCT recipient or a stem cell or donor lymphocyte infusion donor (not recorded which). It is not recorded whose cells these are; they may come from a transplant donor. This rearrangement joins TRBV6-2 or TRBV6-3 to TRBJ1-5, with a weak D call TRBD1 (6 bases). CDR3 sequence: CASSYEGDQPQHF. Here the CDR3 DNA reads TGTGCCAGCAGTTACGAGGGGGATCAGCCCCAGCATTTT.